Below are 28 T cell receptor beta chains sequenced from a single sample in a study of cytomegalovirus exposure and HLA in healthy donors. The PCR had 60 Vbeta and 13 Jbeta primers. Profiling relied on immunoSEQ multiplex PCR, and the TCRdb table lists in-frame clones only, not all of them. This table holds 130,000 to 150,000 clones. The sample taken for sequencing was PBMCs. These receptor sequences come from a woman aged 45-65 years in good health and CMV-seronegative.

V gene TRBV5-1 combines with J gene TRBJ1-1; 10 positions match TRBD1. The CDR3 is made up of 15 amino acids. Trimming at V came to 5 bases and at J to 10 bases, leaving 14 bases not matched to a gene. Germline lookup yields CDR1 SGHRS and CDR2 YFSETQ. CDR3 coding DNA: TGCGCCAGCAGTTCGGTGATGACAGGGGGCATTGGAGCTTTCTTT. Its protein product is CASSSVMTGGIGAFF.

The chain carries TRBV30 and TRBJ2-7; TRBD1 aligns across 9 bases. This CDR3 contains 15 residues. V shed 8 bases, J shed 7 bases, and the junction held 18 bases outside the gene matches. The germline V gene has CDR1 GTSNPN and CDR2 SVGIG (reference sequence). CDR3 sequence reads: CARNRGQGYVGEQYF. DNA of the CDR3: TGTGCCCGGAACCGAGGACAGGGGTACGTGGGGGAGCAGTACTTC.

The chain recombines TRBV28 with TRBJ2-3; TRBD1 aligns across 9 bases. Unmatched junction bases numbered 7, after V lost 4 bases and J lost 5 bases. The V gene's germline CDR1 is MDHEN and CDR2 SYDVKM. The CDR3 is 15 residues long. Here the CDR3 DNA reads TGTGCCAGCAGTTCACCGACAGGGGGGAGAGATACGCAGTATTTT. Protein: CASSSPTGGRDTQYF.

The chain couples TRBV5-1 to TRBJ2-7, with D tentatively TRBD1 (5 bases). There are 15 residues in the CDR3. V shed 4 bases and J shed 1 base, with 15 bases lying between them. CDR1 SGHRS and CDR2 YFSETQ come from the germline V gene. CDR3: CASSLIKGSSYEQYF. For the CDR3, the DNA is TGCGCCAGCAGCCTGATTAAGGGGTCTTCCTACGAGCAGTACTTC. Using reference TRBV5-1 and TRBJ2-7 for the parts outside the CDR3, the full variable domain is KAGVTQTPRYLIKTRGQQVTLSCSPISGHRSVSWYQQTPGQGLQFLFEYFSETQRNKGNFPGRFSGRQFSNSRSEMNVSTLELGDSALYLCASSLIKGSSYEQYFGPGTRLTVT.

The genes are TRBV5-1 and TRBJ1-6, with a weak D call TRBD1 (6 bases). This CDR3 has 16 residues. Germline CDR1 SGHRS, CDR2 YFSETQ. With 4 bases removed from V and 7 bases from J, the gap between germline ends came to 18 bases. The CDR3 reads CASSPSAGAGNSPLHF. CDR3 nucleotide sequence: TGCGCCAGCAGCCCTTCGGCAGGGGCAGGGAATTCACCCCTCCACTTT.

The chain links TRBV5-1 to TRBJ2-3; 8 bases fit TRBD1. The V gene's germline CDR1 is SGHRS and CDR2 YFSETQ. The CDR3 is 15 amino acids. Unmatched junction bases numbered 2, after V lost 0 bases and J lost 2 bases. The CDR3 sequence: CASSLVDRVTDTQYF. CDR3 DNA sequence: TGCGCCAGCAGCTTGGTGGACAGGGTCACAGATACGCAGTATTTT. The entire variable domain, with the rest obtained from reference TRBV5-1 and TRBJ2-3, is as follows: KAGVTQTPRYLIKTRGQQVTLSCSPISGHRSVSWYQQTPGQGLQFLFEYFSETQRNKGNFPGRFSGRQFSNSRSEMNVSTLELGDSALYLCASSLVDRVTDTQYFGPGTRLTVL.

Written as DNA, the CDR3 is TGTGCCTGGACCAGGAGCGGGAGGGGGTACTATGGCTACACCTTC. Translation: CAWTRSGRGYYGYTF. The genes are TRBV30 and TRBJ1-2; D perhaps matches TRBD1 (6 bases). The CDR3 has 15 residues. Per germline, CDR1 GTSNPN and CDR2 SVGIG (reference sequence). V lost 4 bases, J lost 3 bases, and 18 bases lay in between.

For this clone: Other DNA variants within this sample encode the same CDR3. The rearrangement links TRBV18 to TRBJ2-6, with a tentative D call TRBD1 (5 bases). The V end lost 1 base, the J end lost 2 bases, and 6 bases lay between the germline ends. This CDR3 has 15 amino acids. The germline gives CDR1 KGHSH, CDR2 LQKENI. CDR3 residues: CASSPQGTGANVLTF. The CDR3 coding sequence is TGTGCCAGCTCACCACAGGGGACTGGGGCCAACGTCCTGACTTTC.

The rearrangement uses TRBV27 and TRBJ2-3, with no clear D. The CDR3 has 15 amino acids. The V gene lost 0 bases and the J gene lost 0 bases, with 7 bases spanning the gap. Germline lookup yields CDR1 MNHEY and CDR2 SMNVEV (reference sequence). CDR3 DNA sequence: TGTGCCAGCAGTTTATCGTTAGCTAGCACAGATACGCAGTATTTT. This sequence encodes CASSLSLASTDTQYF.

This chain links TRBV19 with TRBJ2-3; a possible D gene is TRBD1 (5 bases). V was cut by 4 bases and J by 0 bases, with 8 bases left in between. CDR3 size: 14 residues. Germline lookup yields CDR1 LNHDA and CDR2 SQIVND (reference sequence). CDR3 amino acids: CASSNDRSTDTQYF. In DNA form, the CDR3 reads TGTGCCAGTAGTAACGACAGAAGCACAGATACGCAGTATTTT. Complete variable domain (other parts from reference TRBV19 and TRBJ2-3): DGGITQSPKYLFRKEGQNVTLSCEQNLNHDAMYWYRQDPGQGLRLIYYSQIVNDFQKGDIAEGYSVSREKKESFPLTVTSAQKNPTAFYLCASSNDRSTDTQYFGPGTRLTVL.

The rearrangement joins TRBV19 to TRBJ2-1; 10 bases align to TRBD2. The CDR3 has 16 amino acids. Per germline, CDR1 LNHDA and CDR2 SQIVND (reference sequence). V lost 7 bases to trimming and J lost 0 bases; unmatched junction nucleotides: 6. This CDR3 reads CASKLAGSGSYNEQFF. The CDR3 nucleotides are TGTGCCAGTAAACTAGCGGGGTCGGGCTCCTACAATGAGCAGTTCTTC.

The chain has TRBV10-2 and TRBJ2-2; TRBD2 aligns across 11 bases. J gave up 5 bases and V 6 bases, and 5 bases lay outside the gene matches. Germline lookup yields CDR1 WSHSY and CDR2 SAAADI. The CDR3 length is 15 residues. The CDR3 DNA reads as TGCGCCAGCAGACTAGCGGGGGCCCGGACCGGGGAGCTGTTTTTT. This translates into CASRLAGARTGELFF.

V gene TRBV6-5 combines with J gene TRBJ1-1; maybe TRBD1 (5 bases). Germline-derived CDR1 and CDR2 are MNHEY and SVGAGI. This CDR3 is built from 15 residues. Between the trimmed V and J ends, which lost 3 bases and 1 base, there was a span of 12 bases. The chain's CDR3 is CASSYLDGGNTEAFF. Here the CDR3 DNA reads TGTGCCAGCAGTTATCTCGACGGGGGGAACACTGAAGCTTTCTTT.

The rearrangement uses TRBV9 and TRBJ2-7; no firm D call. Trimming removed 1 base at V and 2 bases at J, with 10 bases between. This CDR3 is 14 amino acids long. Germline lookup yields CDR1 SGDLS and CDR2 YYNGEE. CDR3 bases: TGTGCCAGCAGCGTATCGCCAGGCCCCTACGAGCAGTACTTC. Its translation: CASSVSPGPYEQYF.

V and J are TRBV4-1 and TRBJ1-1, with 10 nucleotides matching TRBD1. Per germline, CDR1 MGHRA and CDR2 YSYEKL. This CDR3 has 16 amino acids. V shed 6 bases and J 3 bases; nucleotides not matched to a gene: 10. Here the CDR3 reads CASSFRDRGFDTEAFF. CDR3 bases: TGCGCCAGCAGTTTCCGGGACAGGGGTTTCGACACTGAAGCTTTCTTT.

The gene calls are TRBV5-1 and TRBJ2-1; maybe TRBD2 (6 bases). The V end lost 0 bases, the J end lost 7 bases, and 11 bases lay between the germline ends. From germline, CDR1 is SGHRS and CDR2 YFSETQ. The length of the CDR3 is 14 residues. CDR3 protein: CASSLDPGGNEQFF. The CDR3, as DNA: TGCGCCAGCAGCTTGGACCCTGGGGGGAATGAGCAGTTCTTC.

The chain links TRBV5-1 to TRBJ2-1, with D tentatively TRBD1 (6 bases). This CDR3 comprises 14 residues. V lost 2 bases and J 4 bases, leaving 10 bases between the germline ends. The germline V gene encodes CDR1 SGHRS and CDR2 YFSETQ. CDR3 in DNA: TGCGCCAGCAGCTTACAGGGACGTTACAATGAGCAGTTCTTC. Translated: CASSLQGRYNEQFF.

The chain couples TRBV9 to TRBJ1-3, with D unclear. V lost 0 bases and J 0 bases, leaving 10 bases between the germline ends. CDR1 is SGDLS, CDR2 YYNGEE, per germline. This CDR3 comprises 16 residues. CDR3 amino acids: CASSVGRGPSGNTIYF. CDR3 bases: TGTGCCAGCAGCGTAGGGAGAGGGCCCTCTGGAAACACCATATATTTT.

The chain combines TRBV2 with TRBJ1-6; D remains ambiguous. Trimming removed 8 bases at V and 9 bases at J, with 11 bases between. CDR1 and CDR2 from the germline V gene are SNHLY and FYNNEI. The CDR3 totals 12 residues. The DNA for the CDR3 is TGTGCCAGCCACCTAGGAACTTCACCCCTCCACTTT. It is translated as CASHLGTSPLHF.

The CDR3 nucleotides are TGTGCCAGCAGTTACGGACAGGGGGCTGGAAACACCATATATTTT. Translated: CASSYGQGAGNTIYF. The rearrangement links TRBV6-6 to TRBJ1-3, with 10 bases that match TRBD1. CDR1 is MNHNY and CDR2 is SVGAGI in the germline V gene (reference sequence). The CDR3 spans 15 residues. Trimming took 2 bases from V and 2 from J; bases not matched to a gene: 0.

The chain uses TRBV28 and TRBJ1-5; 7 nucleotides agree with TRBD1. The CDR3 length is 15 residues. Germline V gene data show CDR1 as MDHEN and CDR2 as SYDVKM. V was clipped by 7 bases and J by 6 bases; unmatched bases: 12. The DNA for the CDR3 is TGTGCCAGCATCAGGAGGGCAGGGGGAGGTCAGCCCCAGCATTTT. Its protein product is CASIRRAGGGQPQHF.

Here the CDR3 reads CASSEPASRTGELFF. CDR3 in DNA: TGTGCCAGCAGTGAGCCGGCTAGCCGTACCGGGGAGCTGTTTTTT. This chain joins TRBV25-1 and TRBJ2-2, with D perhaps TRBD2 (5 bases). V lost 3 bases and J 5 bases, leaving 13 bases between the germline ends. The CDR3 runs 15 residues. Germline CDR1 MGHDK, CDR2 SYGVNS.

The chain carries TRBV29-1 and TRBJ1-1; no definite D call. This CDR3 spans 12 amino acids. Germline CDR1 reads SQVTM; CDR2 reads ANQGSEA. The V gene lost 3 bases and the J gene lost 2 bases, with 7 bases spanning the gap. The CDR3 nucleotides are TGCAGCGTTGAGTCGGTTAACACTGAAGCTTTCTTT. Its protein is CSVESVNTEAFF.

The J gene is TRBJ2-7, the V gene TRBV19, with 12 bases that match TRBD2. The J segment lost 5 bases and the V segment lost 5 bases, leaving 7 bases of the junction unmatched. The CDR3 consists of 15 residues. CDR1 is LNHDA, CDR2 SQIVND, per germline (reference sequence). CDR3 bases: TGTGCCAGTAGTTGGACTAGCGGGGCTCCCAACGAGCAGTACTTC. It specifies CASSWTSGAPNEQYF.

The CDR3 nucleotides are TGTGCCAGCAGTGATCCGGGACAGGGTGACGATGAGCAGTTCTTC. The encoded protein is CASSDPGQGDDEQFF. The chain carries TRBV25-1 and TRBJ2-1, with 9 bases that match TRBD1. The ends lost 3 bases at V and 8 bases at J; junction bases unmatched: 8. The CDR3 sequence is 15 residues long. Germline V gives CDR1 MGHDK, CDR2 SYGVNS.

This chain connects TRBV9 to TRBJ2-7, with 9 positions matching TRBD2. With V trimmed by 2 bases and J by 2 bases, 5 bases remained unmatched. This CDR3 has 15 residues. From germline, CDR1 is SGDLS and CDR2 YYNGEE. The CDR3 DNA reads TGTGCCAGCAGCGTCTCTAGCGGGGAAGCCTACGAGCAGTACTTC. Translated: CASSVSSGEAYEQYF. Combining the CDR3 with reference TRBV9 and TRBJ2-7 gives the whole variable domain DSGVTQTPKHLITATGQRVTLRCSPRSGDLSVYWYQQSLDQGLQFLIQYYNGEERAKGNILERFSAQQFPDLHSELNLSSLELGDSALYFCASSVSSGEAYEQYFGPGTRLTVT.

The rearrangement joins TRBV11-1 to TRBJ1-6; no reliable D call. The CDR3 loop spans 15 amino acids. Germline assignment: CDR1 SGHAT and CDR2 FQDESV (reference sequence). Between the trimmed V and J ends, which lost 4 bases and 7 bases, there was a span of 14 bases. In DNA, the CDR3 is TGTGCCAGCAGCTCTACCCGAATGGAGAATTCACCCCTCCACTTT. Protein: CASSSTRMENSPLHF.

The V and J genes are TRBV29-1 and TRBJ2-2, with 8 bases fitting TRBD2. The CDR3 is 15 residues long. Germline V CDR1 and CDR2: SQVTM, ANQGSEA. V lost 6 bases to trimming and J lost 4 bases; unmatched junction nucleotides: 10. This CDR3 reads CSVAGAVRSTGELFF. Here the CDR3 DNA reads TGCAGCGTAGCGGGAGCGGTAAGAAGCACCGGGGAGCTGTTTTTT.